This T cell receptor (beta chain) emerged from a study of identical twins. This clonotype came up a few times. V lost 1 base and J lost 4, with 14 bases in between. Germline CDR1 SGHTA, CDR2 FQGNSA. The CDR3 is 15 residues long. TCRdb re-called the 5' RACE reads through MiXCR, storing one row per CDR3 protein. The data contain around 570,000 distinct CDR3 sequences, 9.6% of them singletons. Another study also made use of these data, one on yellow fever vaccine responses in identical twins.

The chain uses TRBV7-2 and TRBJ2-7; D is perhaps TRBD2 (6 bases). This sequence was found in a woman under 30 in good health. Sample: PBMCs. The chain's CDR3 is CASSLVAGKGYEQYF. CDR3 in DNA: TGTGCCAGCAGCTTAGTTGCGGGAAAGGGGTACGAGCAGTACTTC.